Listed here is a single T cell receptor (beta chain). PCR used 60 Vbeta primers and 13 Jbeta primers. TCRdb's table, derived via immunoSEQ multiplex PCR, lists solely in-frame clones and lacks some. The sample records about 130,000 clones, 70% to 80% being singletons. This sample stems from a study of cytomegalovirus exposure and HLA in healthy donors. CDR3 length equals 14 residues. Between the trimmed V and J ends, which lost 5 bases and 2 bases, there was a span of 13 bases. CDR1 is MGHRA and CDR2 is YSYEKL in the germline V gene. This chain links TRBV4-1 with TRBJ2-7, with a weak D call TRBD1 (7 bases). The sample was PBMCs. The TCR comes from a female donor in good health and CMV-seropositive. Here the CDR3 DNA reads TGCGCCAGCAGCGCGGGGCAGGGGGCCTACGAGCAGTACTTC. Translated, it gives CASSAGQGAYEQYF.